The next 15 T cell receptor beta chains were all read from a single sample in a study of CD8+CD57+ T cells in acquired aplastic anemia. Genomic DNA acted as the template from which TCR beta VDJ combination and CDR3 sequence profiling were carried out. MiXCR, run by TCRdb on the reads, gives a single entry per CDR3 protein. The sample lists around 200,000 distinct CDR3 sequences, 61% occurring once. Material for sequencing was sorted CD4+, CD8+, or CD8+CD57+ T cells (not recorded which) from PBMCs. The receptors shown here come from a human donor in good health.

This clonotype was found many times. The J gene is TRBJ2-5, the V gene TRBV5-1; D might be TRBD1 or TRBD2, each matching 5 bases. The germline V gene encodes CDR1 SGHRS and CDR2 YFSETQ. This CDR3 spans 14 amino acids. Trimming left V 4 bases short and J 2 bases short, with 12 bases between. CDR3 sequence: CASSPTGLQETQYF. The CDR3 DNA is TGCGCCAGCAGCCCGACGGGGCTACAAGAGACCCAGTACTTC.

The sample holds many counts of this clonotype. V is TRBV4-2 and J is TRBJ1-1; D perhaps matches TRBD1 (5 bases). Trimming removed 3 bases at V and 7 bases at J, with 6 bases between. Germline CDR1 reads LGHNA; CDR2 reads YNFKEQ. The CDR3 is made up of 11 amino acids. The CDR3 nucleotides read TGTGCCAGCAGCCAGGGGCTTGAAGCTTTCTTT. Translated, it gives CASSQGLEAFF.

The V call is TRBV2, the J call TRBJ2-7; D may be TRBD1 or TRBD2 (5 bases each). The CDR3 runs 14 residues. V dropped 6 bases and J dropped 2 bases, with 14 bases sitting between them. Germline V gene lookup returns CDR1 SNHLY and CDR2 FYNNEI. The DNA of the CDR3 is TGTGCCAGCAGATTCTCCGGGGCGACCTACGAGCAGTACTTC. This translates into CASRFSGATYEQYF.

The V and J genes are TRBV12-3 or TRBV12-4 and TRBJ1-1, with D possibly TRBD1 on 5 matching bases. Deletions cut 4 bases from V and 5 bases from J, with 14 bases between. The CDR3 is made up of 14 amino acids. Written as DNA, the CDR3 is TGTGCCAGCAGTTGGGGGTCCGGAGGTACTGAAGCTTTCTTT. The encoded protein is CASSWGSGGTEAFF.

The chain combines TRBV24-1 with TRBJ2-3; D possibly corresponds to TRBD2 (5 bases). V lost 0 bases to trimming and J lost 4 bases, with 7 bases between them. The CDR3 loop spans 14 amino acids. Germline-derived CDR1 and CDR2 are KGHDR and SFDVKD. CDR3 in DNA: TGTGCCACCAGTGATTTGGCGAGGGCAGATACGCAGTATTTT. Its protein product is CATSDLARADTQYF.

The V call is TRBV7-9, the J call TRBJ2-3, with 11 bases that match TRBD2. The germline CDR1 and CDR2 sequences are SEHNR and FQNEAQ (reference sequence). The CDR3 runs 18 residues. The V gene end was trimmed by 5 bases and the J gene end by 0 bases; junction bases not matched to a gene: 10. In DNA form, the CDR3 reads TGTGCCAGCAGCCCCCTGGGACTAGCGGTGACTAGCACAGATACGCAGTATTTT. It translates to CASSPLGLAVTSTDTQYF.

The CDR3, as DNA: TGTGCCACCAGTGAAGGGAGCCAAGAGACCCAGTACTTC. Its translation: CATSEGSQETQYF. This rearrangement joins TRBV24-1 to TRBJ2-5; possible D gene TRBD2, 5 bases. Germline V gene sequence: CDR1 KGHDR, CDR2 SFDVKD. Trimming removed 4 bases from V and 1 base from J, with 6 bases in between. The CDR3 runs to 13 residues.

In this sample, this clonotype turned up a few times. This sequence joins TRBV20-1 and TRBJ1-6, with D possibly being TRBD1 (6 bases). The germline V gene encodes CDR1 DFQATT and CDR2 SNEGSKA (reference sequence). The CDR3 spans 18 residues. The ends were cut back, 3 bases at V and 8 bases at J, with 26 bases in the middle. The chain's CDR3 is CSARDYREKGGIDSPLHF. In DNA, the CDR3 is TGCAGTGCTAGGGATTACAGGGAAAAAGGAGGGATAGATTCACCCCTCCACTTT.

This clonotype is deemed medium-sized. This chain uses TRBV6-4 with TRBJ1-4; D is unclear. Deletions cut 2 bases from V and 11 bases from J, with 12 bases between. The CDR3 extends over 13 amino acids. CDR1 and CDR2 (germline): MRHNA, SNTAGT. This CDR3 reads CASSDKSSGKLFF. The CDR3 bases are TGTGCCAGCAGTGACAAATCCTCTGGGAAACTGTTTTTT.

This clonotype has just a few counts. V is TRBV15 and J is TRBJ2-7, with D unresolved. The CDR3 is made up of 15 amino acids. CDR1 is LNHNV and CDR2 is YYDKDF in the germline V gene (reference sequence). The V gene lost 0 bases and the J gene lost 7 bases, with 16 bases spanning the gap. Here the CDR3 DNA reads TGTGCCACCAGCAGAGATCGGGTGGGCCAGAGGGAGCAGTACTTC. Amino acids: CATSRDRVGQREQYF.

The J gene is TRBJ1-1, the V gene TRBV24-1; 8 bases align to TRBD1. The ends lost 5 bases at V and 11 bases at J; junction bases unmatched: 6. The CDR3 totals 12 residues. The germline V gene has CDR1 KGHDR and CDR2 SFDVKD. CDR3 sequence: CATSGPGGLAFF. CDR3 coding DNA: TGTGCCACCAGTGGTCCAGGGGGCTTGGCTTTCTTT.

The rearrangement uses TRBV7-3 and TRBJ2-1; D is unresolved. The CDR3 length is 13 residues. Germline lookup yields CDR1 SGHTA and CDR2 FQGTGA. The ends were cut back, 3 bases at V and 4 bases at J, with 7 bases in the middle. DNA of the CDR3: TGTGCCAGCAGCTTCGGGTTATACAATGAGCAGTTCTTC. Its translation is CASSFGLYNEQFF.

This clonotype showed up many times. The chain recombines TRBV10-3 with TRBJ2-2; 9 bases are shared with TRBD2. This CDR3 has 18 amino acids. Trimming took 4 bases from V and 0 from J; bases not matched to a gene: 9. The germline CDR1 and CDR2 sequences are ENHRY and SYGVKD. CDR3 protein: CAISGPGSGGSNTGELFF. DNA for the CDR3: TGTGCCATCAGTGGGCCGGGTAGCGGGGGTTCGAACACCGGGGAGCTGTTTTTT.

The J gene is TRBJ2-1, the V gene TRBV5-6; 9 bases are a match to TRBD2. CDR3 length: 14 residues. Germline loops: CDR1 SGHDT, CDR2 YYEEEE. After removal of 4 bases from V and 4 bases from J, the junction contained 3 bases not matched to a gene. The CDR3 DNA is TGTGCCAGCAGCACGGGACTAGCATACAATGAGCAGTTCTTC. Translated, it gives CASSTGLAYNEQFF. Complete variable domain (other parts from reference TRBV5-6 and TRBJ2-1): DAGVTQSPTHLIKTRGQQVTLRCSPKSGHDTVSWYQQALGQGPQFIFQYYEEEERQRGNFPDRFSGHQFPNYSSELNVNALLLGDSALYLCASSTGLAYNEQFFGPGTRLTVL.

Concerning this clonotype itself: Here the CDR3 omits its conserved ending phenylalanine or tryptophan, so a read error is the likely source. The CDR3 DNA sequence: TGCAGCGTTGAGGCTGCGAACACCGGGGAGCTGTTTTCT. It encodes CSVEAANTGELFS. The chain links TRBV29-1 to TRBJ2-2, with D uncertain. The CDR3 length is 13 residues. Trimming took 3 bases from V and 0 from J, leaving 5 bases between them. Germline values: CDR1 SQVTM, CDR2 ANQGSEA.